The present T cell receptor beta chain was sequenced within a study of blood T cell repertoires in COVID-19. The table came from immunoSEQ multiplex PCR; TCRdb's copy has only in-frame clones and leaves some out. Here the sample spans roughly 68,000 clones, around four fifths being singletons. Germline lookup yields CDR1 LGHNT and CDR2 FRNRAP. The ends lost 6 bases at V and 5 bases at J; junction bases unmatched: 8. This CDR3 is 15 amino acids long. The chain couples TRBV12-5 to TRBJ1-1; 11 positions agree with TRBD1. The receptor comes from a woman aged 80 or older with acute or convalescent COVID-19. Sequenced: peripheral blood. DNA of the CDR3: TGTGCTAGTGGCCGGACAGGGGGCGCATGGACTGAAGCTTTCTTT. Its protein product is CASGRTGGAWTEAFF.